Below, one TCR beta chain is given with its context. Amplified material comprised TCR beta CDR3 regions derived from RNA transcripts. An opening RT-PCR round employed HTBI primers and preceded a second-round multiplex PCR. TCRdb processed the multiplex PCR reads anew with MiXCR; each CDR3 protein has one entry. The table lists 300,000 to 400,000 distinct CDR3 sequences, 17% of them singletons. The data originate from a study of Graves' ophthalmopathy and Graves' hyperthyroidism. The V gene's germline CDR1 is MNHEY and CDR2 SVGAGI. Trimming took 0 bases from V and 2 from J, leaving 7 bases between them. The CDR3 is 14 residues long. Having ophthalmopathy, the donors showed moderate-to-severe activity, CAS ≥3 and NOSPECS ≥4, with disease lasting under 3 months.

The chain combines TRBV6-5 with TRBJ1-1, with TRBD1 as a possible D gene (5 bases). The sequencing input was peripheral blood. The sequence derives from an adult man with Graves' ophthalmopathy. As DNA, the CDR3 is TGTGCCAGCAGTTACTCTGGGGCCAACACTGAAGCTTTCTTT. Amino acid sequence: CASSYSGANTEAFF.